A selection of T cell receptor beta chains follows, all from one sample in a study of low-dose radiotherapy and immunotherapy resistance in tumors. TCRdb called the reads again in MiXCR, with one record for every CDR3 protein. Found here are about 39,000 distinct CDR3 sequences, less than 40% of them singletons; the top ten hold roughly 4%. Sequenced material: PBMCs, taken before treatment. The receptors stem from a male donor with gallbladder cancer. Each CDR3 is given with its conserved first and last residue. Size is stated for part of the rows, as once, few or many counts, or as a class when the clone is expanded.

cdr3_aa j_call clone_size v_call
CASSFWTGSYEQYF TRBJ2-7 many TRBV5-1
CASSPHKSGQGLYEQYF TRBJ2-7 - TRBV5-1
CATVSGTGRAYEQYF TRBJ2-7 - TRBV6-8
CASSKDRGFNEQFF TRBJ2-1 - TRBV7-2
CASKRPEGGQGALDNEQFF TRBJ2-1 - TRBV28
CASRQVSYEQYF TRBJ2-7 many TRBV2
CASSSALSGDFEQYF TRBJ2-7 many TRBV7-6
CSVDLPIPSNQPQHF TRBJ1-5 many TRBV29-1
CSRDTQETQYF TRBJ2-5 many TRBV20-1
CASSQGYSSGANVLTF TRBJ2-6 - TRBV3-1
CASSPCANEQFF TRBJ2-1 - TRBV7-9
CASRGQNSYEQYF TRBJ2-7 - TRBV5-1
CASSPTGWFEQYF TRBJ2-7 few TRBV7-8